This T cell receptor beta chain was identified in a study of blood T cell repertoires in COVID-19 (TCRdb year 2020). Concerning the study at large: Collaborator samples came from the United States, Italy and Spain and covered acute and convalescent phases of COVID-19. A de-identified subject ID, COVID-19 status, age in years and sex were almost always included in the sample metadata. Subjects who had been exposed to COVID-19, were actively infected with it, or had recovered from it provided the deeply sampled blood TCRbeta repertoires that made up the dataset. The samples were drawn from the first 160 participants of the ongoing ImmuneRACE study and from under 1,500 subjects provided by 6 global collaborators. Where HLA class I and class II types were available, the types were taken from metadata supplied by the sample provider, not from assay-based typing. The repertoires were released in a freely available public database meant as a resource for research on the immune response to SARS-CoV-2. The material from the prospective study consisted of cDNA or gDNA derived from T cells, B-cell-depleted T cells, or PBMCs. The paper as a whole reports these results and caveats: The amount of clinical and demographic metadata varied by source and participant and was provided uncurated.

A remark on this clone: The antigen it recognizes is unknown. There are no base qualities to consult, and no much larger clone falls within one base.

The collaborating institutions used their own protocols to collect whole blood in K2EDTA tubes. For TCRbeta analysis, collaborator samples were shipped as frozen whole blood, as isolated PBMCs, or as DNA extracted from either sample type. TCRbeta CDR3 regions were amplified from genomic DNA using the immunoSEQ Assay, a bias-controlled multiplex PCR. Per the authors' processing: Within the assay, amplification of reference gene primers was used to estimate how many nucleated cells each sample contained. To quantify the absolute abundance of each unique TCRbeta CDR3 rearrangement, sequence reads were collapsed and filtered. For each sample, productive Simpson clonality was calculated as the square root of Simpson's diversity index across productive rearrangements. TCRdb holds this immuneACCESS table with in-frame rearrangements only. Some clones are missing; in checked studies, unresolved V genes explain under half, and the rest has no known cause. V, J and clone size are taken as reported in that table, and D and trimming were inferred from the DNA itself. Present in this sample are over 50,000 clones, around 90% of which were seen just once. The top ten hold approximately 5.1% of the sample.

This receptor was taken from a human donor in a cohort sampled during active COVID-19. The material sequenced was peripheral blood.

The DNA reads TGTGCCAGTAGTGATAGGAGCTCTGGGGCCAACGTCCTGACTTTC. Translated, this is CASSDRSSGANVLTF. The chain couples TRBV19 to TRBJ2-6, with no confidently assigned D gene. From the cysteine through the phenylalanine, the CDR3 covers 15 amino acids. Just CDR3 DNA is preserved here, 45 bases in frame from base 1. CDR1 and CDR2 are read off the germline V gene (reference sequence) as LNHDA and SQIVND. V and J lose 5 bases and 0 bases, and a span of 8 bases separates them. This CDR3, with the reference TRBV19 and TRBJ2-6 proteins standing in past its ends, gives the full variable domain DGGITQSPKYLFRKEGQNVTLSCEQNLNHDAMYWYRQDPGQGLRLIYYSQIVNDFQKGDIAEGYSVSREKKESFPLTVTSAQKNPTAFYLCASSDRSSGANVLTFGAGSRLTVL.